These 7 T cell receptor beta chains share one sample of origin, sequenced in a study of blood T cell repertoires in COVID-19. Sequencing was performed with immunoSEQ multiplex PCR; in TCRdb, only in-frame clones are kept and a portion is missing. The top ten clones hold 1.2% of a sample with about 210,000 clones, around 90% of them seen once. The sequencing input was PBMCs or T cells enriched from blood (not recorded which). The receptors were sampled from a man younger than 45 who had recovered from COVID-19.

The chain is built from TRBV6-5 and TRBJ1-2; D is possibly TRBD1 (5 bases). The CDR3 sequence is 13 residues long. The V end lost 7 bases, the J end lost 5 bases, and 14 bases lay between the germline ends. Per germline, CDR1 MNHEY and CDR2 SVGAGI. Written as DNA, the CDR3 is TGTGCCAGCAAACAGGCCCTACATTATGGCTACACCTTC. Translation gives CASKQALHYGYTF.

The chain recombines TRBV4-2 with TRBJ1-6; 7 bases fit TRBD1. Germline loops: CDR1 LGHNA, CDR2 YNFKEQ. The CDR3 runs to 17 residues. V lost 0 bases to trimming and J lost 5 bases; unmatched junction nucleotides: 7. The CDR3 sequence is CASSQEGAGTDNSPLHF. CDR3 DNA sequence: TGTGCCAGCAGCCAAGAGGGGGCCGGGACAGATAATTCACCCCTCCACTTT.

This sequence joins TRBV2 and TRBJ2-3; 7 bases fit TRBD1. V shed 8 bases, J shed 5 bases, and the junction held 7 bases outside the gene matches. In germline, CDR1 is SNHLY, CDR2 FYNNEI. This CDR3 spans 13 amino acids. CDR3 region: CASETGLGDTQYF. Written as DNA, the CDR3 is TGTGCCAGCGAGACAGGGCTTGGAGATACGCAGTATTTT. The full variable domain, its missing parts supplied by reference TRBV2 and TRBJ2-3, is EPEVTQTPSHQVTQMGQEVILRCVPISNHLYFYWYRQILGQKVEFLVSFYNNEISEKSEIFDDQFSVERPDGSNFTLKIRSTKLEDSAMYFCASETGLGDTQYFGPGTRLTVL.

The chain joins TRBV5-1 to TRBJ2-3; 7 bases are shared with TRBD1. Germline lookup yields CDR1 SGHRS and CDR2 YFSETQ. Trimming took 3 bases from V and 8 from J; bases not matched to a gene: 12. There are 15 residues in the CDR3. The CDR3 protein is CASSSTLIQGSTQYF. For the CDR3, the DNA is TGCGCCAGCAGCTCCACACTGATACAGGGGTCTACGCAGTATTTT.

V gene TRBV5-3 combines with J gene TRBJ1-3; D perhaps matches TRBD1 (6 bases). TRBV5-3 is sorted into the ORF group, with uncertain function. The CDR3 is 18 residues long. V was shortened by 4 bases and J by 0 bases, with 20 bases between the two germline ends. CDR3 in DNA: TGTGCCAGAAGCGCGGAAAGGACAGTCATGTACTCTGGAAACACCATATATTTT. As protein: CARSAERTVMYSGNTIYF.

The J gene is TRBJ1-4, the V gene TRBV19; possible D gene TRBD1, 6 bases. CDR1 is LNHDA, CDR2 SQIVND, per germline (reference sequence). This CDR3 comprises 13 residues. V lost 3 bases, J lost 7 bases, and 9 bases lay in between. The CDR3 DNA reads as TGTGCCAGTAGTATGACCAGGGGTGAAAAACTGTTTTTT. Amino acids: CASSMTRGEKLFF. The full variable domain, completed using reference TRBV19 and TRBJ1-4, is DGGITQSPKYLFRKEGQNVTLSCEQNLNHDAMYWYRQDPGQGLRLIYYSQIVNDFQKGDIAEGYSVSREKKESFPLTVTSAQKNPTAFYLCASSMTRGEKLFFGSGTQLSVL.

This clone has just one count. V is TRBV6-1 and J is TRBJ1-5; D remains unclear. This CDR3 has 14 residues. Germline V lookup: CDR1 MNHNS, CDR2 SASEGT. V gave up 0 bases and J gave up 3 bases, with 6 bases separating them. The CDR3 loop reads CASSEARYNQPQHF. CDR3 coding DNA: TGTGCCAGCAGTGAAGCCAGGTACAATCAGCCCCAGCATTTT.